Below are 27 T cell receptor beta chains sequenced from a single sample in a study of beta chain features in type 1 diabetes listed by TCRdb under 2018. Their specific antigens are unknown. Libraries came from the immunoSEQ multiplex PCR assay. The High Capacity cDNA Reverse Transcription Kit was used to reverse transcribe all of the isolated RNA, meaning that expressed TCRB transcripts were what got sequenced. This immuneACCESS table, as held by TCRdb, lists in-frame sequences with V and J called but not all clones. Of the missing ones, under half trace to an unresolved V gene in checked studies; the others have no known cause. Recorded for this sample are 150,000 to 200,000 clones; roughly 9% of them occurred a single time. The ten largest clones take up about 0.65% of the sample. On the study overall, not on this receptor specifically: Type 1 diabetes patients showed a moderate but significant shortening of TCRB CDR3 length in all four CD4+ subsets.

Sequencing used central memory CD4+ T cells from blood. These receptors all stem from a woman aged 25-40 years with type 1 diabetes.

The chain links TRBV10-3 to TRBJ2-7; D may be TRBD1 (5 bases). V was cut by 4 bases and J by 2 bases, with 9 bases left in between. The germline V gene encodes CDR1 ENHRY and CDR2 SYGVKD. The CDR3 is 13 residues long. The CDR3: CAISGGGAYEQYF. The CDR3 region has the DNA TGTGCCATCAGTGGGGGCGGCGCCTACGAGCAGTACTTC.

This clone was counted between two and nine times. V gene TRBV27 combines with J gene TRBJ2-3; 10 nucleotides match TRBD2. J lost 5 bases, V lost 2 bases, and 4 bases had no gene match. Germline CDR1 reads MNHEY; CDR2 reads SMNVEV (reference sequence). The CDR3 runs to 15 residues. The CDR3 sequence is CASSLTSGKGDTQYF. CDR3 in DNA: TGTGCCAGCAGTTTAACTAGCGGGAAAGGAGATACGCAGTATTTT.

This clone was detected a few times. Other DNA sequences from this sample encode an identical CDR3 as well. The chain is built from TRBV5-1 and TRBJ2-7, with D perhaps TRBD1 (6 bases). The germline V gene has CDR1 SGHRS and CDR2 YFSETQ. V shed 0 bases and J shed 2 bases, with 9 bases lying between them. The CDR3 loop spans 14 amino acids. CDR3 protein: CASSLGGQTYEQYF. The CDR3 DNA sequence: TGCGCCAGCAGCTTGGGTGGACAGACCTACGAGCAGTACTTC.

This chain connects TRBV15 to TRBJ2-2; 9 bases match TRBD1. V was clipped by 8 bases and J by 4 bases; unmatched bases: 5. The germline V gene encodes CDR1 LNHNV and CDR2 YYDKDF (reference sequence). The CDR3 has 14 residues. Written as DNA, the CDR3 is TGTGCCACCCATCGACAGGGGGGCACCGGGGAGCTGTTTTTT. Its protein product is CATHRQGGTGELFF.

This clone was detected only a few times. This rearrangement joins TRBV6-6 to TRBJ1-5, with D perhaps matching TRBD1 (6 bases). This CDR3 contains 16 residues. Germline V gives CDR1 MNHNY, CDR2 SVGAGI (reference sequence). Trimming shortened V by 2 bases and J by 7 bases, and 18 bases separated the two germline ends. The CDR3 DNA follows: TGTGCCAGCAGTTACAGAGCAGTCGGACAGCCCCAGCCCCAGCATTTT. Its protein is CASSYRAVGQPQPQHF.

The chain links TRBV9 to TRBJ2-1, with 9 bases that match TRBD2. CDR3 size: 15 residues. Unmatched junction bases numbered 6, after V lost 0 bases and J lost 8 bases. The germline V gene has CDR1 SGDLS and CDR2 YYNGEE. The CDR3 protein is CASSVEGSGGDEQFF. The CDR3 nucleotides read TGTGCCAGCAGCGTAGAAGGTAGCGGGGGCGATGAGCAGTTCTTC.

This clone was recorded only once. The chain has TRBV5-5 and TRBJ2-1, with 7 bases identical to TRBD2. The CDR3 is 16 residues long. The V gene's germline CDR1 is SGHKS and CDR2 YYEKEE (reference sequence). V shed 4 bases and J 3 bases; nucleotides not matched to a gene: 10. As DNA, the CDR3 is TGTGCCAGCAGCCCTGGCCTAGCGGTAGACTACAATGAGCAGTTCTTC. Its translation: CASSPGLAVDYNEQFF. The full variable domain, with the rest looked up from reference TRBV5-5 and TRBJ2-1, is DAGVTQSPTHLIKTRGQQVTLRCSPISGHKSVSWYQQVLGQGPQFIFQYYEKEERGRGNFPDRFSARQFPNYSSELNVNALLLGDSALYLCASSPGLAVDYNEQFFGPGTRLTVL.

This clone was picked up a small number of times. The rearrangement links TRBV6-1 to TRBJ2-3; 10 nucleotides line up with TRBD2. CDR1 and CDR2 from the germline V gene are MNHNS and SASEGT. The CDR3 is 17 residues long. J lost 2 bases, V lost 3 bases, and 8 bases had no gene match. This CDR3 is CASSDILAGDITDTQYF. CDR3 sequence (DNA): TGTGCCAGCAGTGATATTCTAGCGGGAGATATCACAGATACGCAGTATTTT.

This clone has more than one count but fewer than ten. The sample carries other DNA sequences with the same CDR3. This chain uses TRBV7-9 with TRBJ2-1, with TRBD2 matching 10 bases. Trimming cost V 2 bases and J 2 bases; bases outside gene matches: 3. Germline V gene data show CDR1 as SEHNR and CDR2 as FQNEAQ (reference sequence). This CDR3 region has 16 residues. The CDR3 here is CASSLSLAGAYNEQFF. As DNA, the CDR3 is TGTGCCAGCAGCTTAAGTCTAGCGGGGGCCTACAATGAGCAGTTCTTC.

This clone was seen a handful of times. This chain connects TRBV28 to TRBJ1-5; 11 bases line up with TRBD1. CDR3 size: 15 residues. J gave up 6 bases and V 3 bases, and 4 bases lay outside the gene matches. Germline lookup yields CDR1 MDHEN and CDR2 SYDVKM. The CDR3 loop is CASSFWTGGLQPQHF. CDR3 bases: TGTGCCAGCAGTTTTTGGACAGGGGGCCTTCAGCCCCAGCATTTT.

This clone was detected a few times. The chain carries TRBV30 and TRBJ2-3; D is unresolved. Trimming stripped 4 bases from V and 4 bases from J, with 6 bases between. The CDR3 contains 11 residues. Per germline, CDR1 GTSNPN and CDR2 SVGIG (reference sequence). CDR3 nucleotide sequence: TGTGCCTGGAACGGAGCAGATACGCAGTATTTT. Translated, it gives CAWNGADTQYF.

There are a few counts of this clone. The chain recombines TRBV9 with TRBJ1-2, with 7 bases fitting TRBD1. The CDR3 spans 14 residues. After removal of 2 bases from V and 4 bases from J, the junction contained 5 bases not matched to a gene. In germline, CDR1 is SGDLS, CDR2 YYNGEE. Here the CDR3 reads CASSVTGRSYGYTF. Here the CDR3 DNA reads TGTGCCAGCAGCGTGACAGGGAGAAGCTATGGCTACACCTTC.

This clone was detected ten times or more. The V call is TRBV13, the J call TRBJ2-7; D is uncertain. Germline V gene lookup returns CDR1 PRHDT and CDR2 FYEKMQ (reference sequence). This CDR3 has 13 amino acids. Trimming stripped 1 base from V and 0 bases from J, with 4 bases between. CDR3 amino acids: CASSLASSYEQYF. The CDR3 bases are TGTGCCAGCAGCTTAGCTAGCTCCTACGAGCAGTACTTC.

V and J are TRBV5-6 and TRBJ2-1; the match to TRBD2 covers 13 bases. The CDR3 has 15 amino acids. Germline trimming cut 0 bases from V and 10 bases from J; bases unmatched to any gene: 4. Germline loops: CDR1 SGHDT, CDR2 YYEEEE. This CDR3 is CASSLAGLAGVEQFF. The CDR3 region has the DNA TGTGCCAGCAGCTTGGCCGGACTAGCGGGAGTGGAGCAGTTCTTC.

In its sample, this clone was seen many times. This chain connects TRBV27 to TRBJ2-1, with 7 bases lining up with TRBD1. The trim removed 6 bases at V and 6 bases at J, leaving 14 bases unmatched. Germline loops: CDR1 MNHEY, CDR2 SMNVEV (reference sequence). The CDR3 is made up of 16 amino acids. As DNA, the CDR3 is TGTGCCAGCAGAACCTTCGGACAGGTCCTTGGCAATGAGCAGTTCTTC. This translates into CASRTFGQVLGNEQFF.

This clone has more than one count but fewer than ten. The chain employs TRBV7-9 and TRBJ2-3; 8 bases agree with TRBD2. V was clipped by 0 bases and J by 4 bases; unmatched bases: 9. Germline assignment: CDR1 SEHNR and CDR2 FQNEAQ (reference sequence). The CDR3 runs to 17 residues. The CDR3 DNA sequence: TGTGCCAGCAGCTTAGCCGGGACTAGTCTTTACGCAGATACGCAGTATTTT. Translating it yields CASSLAGTSLYADTQYF.

The chain joins TRBV7-9 to TRBJ1-6; 8 bases are shared with TRBD1. J was trimmed by 7 bases and V by 3 bases; bases with no gene match: 5. Germline loops: CDR1 SEHNR, CDR2 FQNEAQ (reference sequence). The CDR3 extends over 15 amino acids. This chain's CDR3 is CASSFSGGRNSPLHF. CDR3 nucleotides: TGTGCCAGCAGCTTTTCAGGGGGCCGCAATTCACCCCTCCACTTT. The complete variable domain, with remaining parts taken from reference TRBV7-9 and TRBJ1-6, reads DTGVSQNPRHKITKRGQNVTFRCDPISEHNRLYWYRQTLGQGPEFLTYFQNEAQLEKSRLLSDRFSAERPKGSFSTLEIQRTEQGDSAMYLCASSFSGGRNSPLHFGNGTRLTVT.

The table lists this clone with a few counts. The chain is built from TRBV5-6 and TRBJ2-7, with TRBD1 as a possible D gene (6 bases). V dropped 0 bases and J dropped 4 bases, with 14 bases sitting between them. Germline V lookup: CDR1 SGHDT, CDR2 YYEEEE. The CDR3 spans 15 residues. This chain's CDR3 is CASSLDQGQFYEQYF. Written as DNA, the CDR3 is TGTGCCAGCAGCTTGGATCAGGGACAATTTTACGAGCAGTACTTC. Variable domain in full (rest from reference TRBV5-6 and TRBJ2-7): DAGVTQSPTHLIKTRGQQVTLRCSPKSGHDTVSWYQQALGQGPQFIFQYYEEEERQRGNFPDRFSGHQFPNYSSELNVNALLLGDSALYLCASSLDQGQFYEQYFGPGTRLTVT.

This chain joins TRBV19 and TRBJ1-1, with 7 positions matching TRBD1. The CDR3 loop spans 14 amino acids. Trimming took 5 bases from V and 4 from J; bases not matched to a gene: 7. Germline V gene sequence: CDR1 LNHDA, CDR2 SQIVND (reference sequence). Here the CDR3 reads CASSLSGQFTEAFF. The DNA of the CDR3 is TGTGCCAGTAGTTTATCGGGACAGTTCACTGAAGCTTTCTTT.

The CDR3 is CASSLSSGSHNEQFF. The CDR3 nucleotides are TGTGCCAGCAGCTTGTCTAGCGGGAGTCACAATGAGCAGTTCTTC. The chain joins TRBV11-2 to TRBJ2-1; 10 bases are shared with TRBD2. This CDR3 contains 15 residues. V gave up 3 bases and J gave up 5 bases; unmatched junction bases: 4. Germline V lookup: CDR1 SGHAT, CDR2 FQNNGV.

This clone showed up just a few times. This rearrangement joins TRBV15 to TRBJ1-5, with TRBD1 matching 7 bases. Unmatched junction bases numbered 8, after V lost 5 bases and J lost 7 bases. CDR1 and CDR2 (germline): LNHNV, YYDKDF (reference sequence). CDR3 length equals 14 residues. CDR3 region: CATSPGGDGQPQHF. In DNA, the CDR3 is TGTGCCACCAGCCCAGGGGGTGACGGGCAGCCCCAGCATTTT.

The chain carries TRBV4-2 and TRBJ2-1; 12 bases fit TRBD2. V shed 5 bases and J 3 bases; nucleotides not matched to a gene: 5. Germline CDR1 LGHNA, CDR2 YNFKEQ. The CDR3 sequence is 16 residues long. The CDR3 region has the DNA TGTGCCAGCAGCTACAGACTAGCGGGGGACTACAATGAGCAGTTCTTC. Protein product: CASSYRLAGDYNEQFF.

J is TRBJ2-7 and V is TRBV7-9; a possible D gene is TRBD2 (5 bases). V dropped 6 bases and J dropped 0 bases, with 12 bases sitting between them. Germline V lookup: CDR1 SEHNR, CDR2 FQNEAQ (reference sequence). The CDR3 has 14 amino acids. This CDR3 reads CASSPTAGSYEQYF. The CDR3 DNA is TGTGCCAGCAGTCCCACGGCGGGCTCCTACGAGCAGTACTTC.

This clone was recorded a few times. The CDR3 reads CASSQGLVQETQYF. The DNA of the CDR3 is TGTGCCAGCAGCCAAGGACTAGTTCAAGAGACCCAGTACTTC. This sequence joins TRBV4-2 and TRBJ2-5; a possible D gene is TRBD2 (6 bases). The length of the CDR3 is 14 residues. Trimming left V 1 base short and J 2 bases short, with 8 bases between. Germline lookup yields CDR1 LGHNA and CDR2 YNFKEQ.

This chain links TRBV7-3 with TRBJ2-7, with D tentatively TRBD2 (6 bases). This CDR3 has 13 amino acids. V was cut by 0 bases and J by 4 bases, with 7 bases left in between. Germline loops: CDR1 SGHTA, CDR2 FQGTGA. The DNA for the CDR3 is TGTGCCAGCAGCTTAACGGGGGGTTACGAGCAGTACTTC. Translating it yields CASSLTGGYEQYF.

The chain is built from TRBV5-1 and TRBJ1-2, with 9 bases matching TRBD1. The CDR3 is 15 amino acids. The V segment lost 4 bases and the J segment 2 bases; nucleotides outside the gene matches: 6. CDR1 and CDR2 (germline): SGHRS, YFSETQ. CDR3: CASSPGTGQNYGYTF. The CDR3 DNA is TGCGCCAGCAGCCCAGGGACAGGGCAAAACTATGGCTACACCTTC.

V and J are TRBV19 and TRBJ2-7, with D perhaps matching TRBD2 (6 bases). The CDR3 is 15 amino acids. The V end lost 4 bases, the J end lost 0 bases, and 13 bases lay between the germline ends. CDR1 is LNHDA, CDR2 SQIVND, per germline (reference sequence). The CDR3 DNA is TGTGCCAGTAGTACCCAGCGGGCCGGCTCCTACGAGCAGTACTTC. Encoded protein: CASSTQRAGSYEQYF.